These T cell receptor beta chains were read from a single sample in a study of cytomegalovirus exposure and HLA in healthy donors. The repertoire was sequenced with immunoSEQ multiplex PCR; TCRdb's copy has only in-frame clones and lacks some. The data hold 200,000 to 300,000 clones, with about 86% observed a single time. Sequencing was performed on PBMCs. The receptor source for this set is a woman aged 60-75 years in good health and CMV-seropositive. The CDR3 runs from the conserved cysteine through the conserved F or W. D genes are given only for firm matches. A row's size may be missing; if present it is once, few, many or a size class.

J gene,V gene,clone size,D gene,CDR3 protein,CDR3 DNA
TRBJ2-7,TRBV18,NA,TRBD1,CASSPRQGANEQYF,TGTGCCAGCTCACCTAGACAGGGTGCCAACGAGCAGTACTTC
TRBJ2-1,TRBV11-3,NA,TRBD2,CASSLGTSGINEQFF,TGTGCCAGCAGCTTAGGGACTAGCGGGATTAATGAGCAGTTCTTC
TRBJ1-4,TRBV29-1,NA,TRBD1,CSVGTGGVPNEKLFF,TGCAGCGTAGGGACAGGGGGCGTTCCTAATGAAAAACTGTTTTTT
TRBJ2-2,TRBV9,NA,TRBD2,CASSVGGGSNTGELFF,TGTGCCAGCAGCGTAGGGGGGGGGTCGAACACCGGGGAGCTGTTTTTT
TRBJ2-5,TRBV5-6,NA,NA,CASSLTGQPQETQYF,TGTGCCAGCAGCTTGACTGGACAGCCTCAAGAGACCCAGTACTTC
TRBJ2-7,TRBV5-1,NA,TRBD2,CASSLGPSGSLYEQYF,TGCGCCAGCAGCTTGGGGCCTAGCGGGAGTCTGTACGAGCAGTACTTC
TRBJ2-2,TRBV30,NA,NA,CAWSQVGVTGELFF,TGTGCCTGGAGCCAGGTGGGAGTCACCGGGGAGCTGTTTTTT
TRBJ1-2,TRBV10-3,NA,TRBD1,CAINPDRTGVYGYTF,TGTGCCATCAACCCCGATAGGACAGGGGTGTATGGCTACACCTTC
TRBJ2-3,TRBV4-2,NA,TRBD2,CASSQEARPSGRTDTQYF,TGTGCCAGCAGCCAAGAGGCCCGTCCTAGCGGCCGCACAGATACGCAGTATTTT
TRBJ1-1,TRBV9,NA,NA,CASGGGGVGKTEAFF,TGTGCCAGCGGAGGGGGGGGCGTAGGAAAAACTGAAGCTTTCTTT
TRBJ2-2,TRBV5-4,NA,TRBD2,CASSLSSGRVTGELFF,TGTGCCAGCAGCTTGAGTAGCGGGAGGGTTACCGGGGAGCTGTTTTTT
TRBJ2-1,TRBV5-4,few,NA,CASSRTGSSYNEQFF,TGTGCCAGCAGCAGGACTGGAAGCTCCTACAATGAGCAGTTCTTC
TRBJ2-7,TRBV9,NA,NA,CASSVGASKQYF,TGTGCCAGCAGCGTAGGGGCTAGCAAACAGTACTTC
TRBJ1-3,TRBV27,NA,NA,CASSRGTGSSGNTIYF,TGTGCCAGCAGCCGGGGGACGGGGAGTAGTGGAAACACCATATATTTT
TRBJ2-7,TRBV7-3,NA,NA,CASSLHGVLSYEQYF,TGTGCCAGCAGCTTACACGGGGTTCTTTCCTACGAGCAGTACTTC
TRBJ1-2,TRBV28,NA,NA,CASSLNSGYGYTF,TGTGCCAGCAGTTTAAATAGCGGCTATGGCTACACCTTC
TRBJ2-5,TRBV6-1,NA,NA,CASSDRQVQETQYF,TGTGCCAGCAGTGATAGACAGGTCCAAGAGACCCAGTACTTC
TRBJ2-5,TRBV6-5,NA,NA,CASTVSGLGETQYF,TGTGCCAGCACTGTATCCGGACTGGGGGAGACCCAGTACTTC